This T cell receptor beta chain was identified in a study of CD8 T cells in ankylosing spondylitis. Findings and caveats of the study: Among TCR beta sequences, a motif of under ten highly homologous variants appeared characteristic of ankylosing spondylitis blood.

V lost 4 bases to trimming and J lost 6 bases, with 19 bases between them. CDR3 size: 15 residues. In germline, CDR1 is SGHRS, CDR2 YFSETQ. This clonotype has just a few counts. Antigen specificity is unknown. TCRdb redid the calling of the 5' RACE reads with MiXCR, one entry per CDR3 protein. The sample shows under 450,000 distinct CDR3 sequences, 17% of them seen only once. The receptor was isolated from a male donor with ankylosing spondylitis. The chain couples TRBV5-1 to TRBJ2-5; no definite D call. The sample comprised blood, either unsorted or a sorted T cell fraction (not recorded which). CDR3: CASSPQAARRKTQYF. CDR3 nucleotide sequence: TGCGCCAGCAGCCCCCAAGCAGCGCGACGTAAGACCCAGTACTTC. The complete variable domain, with remaining parts taken from reference TRBV5-1 and TRBJ2-5, reads KAGVTQTPRYLIKTRGQQVTLSCSPISGHRSVSWYQQTPGQGLQFLFEYFSETQRNKGNFPGRFSGRQFSNSRSEMNVSTLELGDSALYLCASSPQAARRKTQYFGPGTRLLVL.